Only a few counts were recorded for the clone carrying this TCR beta chain. These data come from a study of T-cell memory formation after mild COVID-19. Study background: TCR clusters largely stayed donor specific.

CDR1 MNHEY and CDR2 SVGEGT come from the germline V gene. V dropped 5 bases and J dropped 6 bases, with 8 bases sitting between them. The CDR3 runs to 12 residues. TCRdb reprocessed the 5' RACE reads via MiXCR and lists one record per CDR3 protein. The table lists 85,000 to 130,000 distinct CDR3 sequences, around an eighth of them singletons. Sequenced: PBMCs or a T cell subset sorted from them (not recorded which). The chain couples TRBV6-2 or TRBV6-3 to TRBJ2-1; perhaps TRBD2 as D (5 bases). The clonotype comes from an adult woman who had mild COVID-19 (a few samples of this study predate the infection). Cell type and time point are not known. The CDR3 DNA is TGTGCCAGCAGTCCTGGACTCAATGAGCAGTTCTTC. Its protein is CASSPGLNEQFF.